This record looks at one TCR beta chain sequence and its context. Sequencing was performed with immunoSEQ multiplex PCR; in TCRdb, only in-frame clones are kept and a portion is missing. In the table there are 250,000 to 350,000 clones, 85% of which are singletons. The sample comes from a study of blood T cell repertoires in COVID-19. Participants were aged about 18 to 90 years, lived in under 25 US areas, and enrolled virtually. Per germline, CDR1 SGDLS and CDR2 YYNGEE. Trimming removed 2 bases from V and 5 bases from J, with 4 bases in between. The CDR3 contains 12 residues. This clonotype was obtained from a woman between 45 and 65 years old who had recovered from COVID-19. The rearrangement links TRBV9 to TRBJ2-2; no reliable D call. Source material: PBMCs or T cells enriched from blood (not recorded which). CDR3 sequence reads: CASSVNTGELFF. As DNA, the CDR3 is TGTGCCAGCAGCGTTAATACCGGGGAGCTGTTTTTT.